This TCR beta chain was identified during a study of cytomegalovirus exposure and HLA in healthy donors. Study-level points and caveats: Rarity held for most TCR sequences, but there were some public TCRs that occurred in many donors. Clusters of TCRs from the first cohort tended to co-occur in the approximately 130 validation repertoires (as a later analysis found). For cytomegalovirus status, the classifier reportedly gave diagnoses with high specificity and sensitivity. The study recorded 164 TCR beta chains that were cytomegalovirus-associated.

Here immunoSEQ multiplex PCR was the method, and the copy in TCRdb shows in-frame clones only, minus some. The profile shows over 150,000 clones, 86% of them singletons. Germline lookup yields CDR1 SGDLS and CDR2 YYNGEE. Trimming removed 2 bases from V and 4 bases from J; junction bases left unmatched: 6. The CDR3 sequence is 16 residues long. About this clone: Its target is not known.

This chain connects TRBV9 to TRBJ2-3; 11 positions match TRBD2. The sequenced material came from PBMCs. The TCR originated in a human donor in good health. In nucleotides, the CDR3 is TGTGCCAGCAGCGTTGTAGCGGGAGGGTCCGCAGATACGCAGTATTTT. It specifies CASSVVAGGSADTQYF.